This TCR beta chain stems from a study of response to subunit inactivated influenza vaccine. Study-level results: Authors suggested seasonal influenza vaccinations each recruit few new T cells.

TCRdb used MiXCR to reprocess the RT-PCR reads, holding one entry per CDR3 protein. The sample carries about 780,000 distinct CDR3 sequences, approximately 17% recorded once. In its sample, this clonotype was seen a few times. No antigen is known for it. The germline CDR1 and CDR2 sequences are DFQATT and SNEGSKA (reference sequence). Trimming took 6 bases from V and 4 from J, leaving 16 bases between them. This CDR3 spans 13 amino acids. The sequencing used PBMCs from blood, collected approximately 5 days after vaccination. This clonotype was sampled from a man in his fifties or sixties who received an inactivated influenza vaccine. V gene TRBV20-1 combines with J gene TRBJ2-7; weak D call: TRBD2 (6 bases). The CDR3 DNA is TGCAGTGCAACCCGGGGAGGAGGGTACGAGCAGTACTTC. It codes for CSATRGGGYEQYF.